This T cell receptor (beta chain) was profiled in a study of metastatic and nonmetastatic thyroid tumors. Study context: Repertoires were compared across blood and tumor or nodule tissue from malignant and benign thyroid patients.

This clone turned up a few times. V was pared by 6 bases and J by 0 bases, with 8 bases between. Germline V gives CDR1 MNHNS, CDR2 SASEGT. CDR3 length equals 14 residues. No treatment of any kind had been given to any patient before thyroid surgery. TCRdb ran MiXCR on the PCR reads. The table has approximately 70,000 clones, around 18% seen once. The clonotype comes from a female donor with papillary thyroid cancer or a benign thyroid nodule (not recorded which). Some clones in this sample may be carry-over from other donors' samples. The specimen sequenced was blood. V gene TRBV6-1 combines with J gene TRBJ1-4, with D maybe TRBD1 (5 bases). The DNA for the CDR3 is TGTGCCAGCAGGGTAGGGGCAACTAATGAAAAACTGTTTTTT. Translated: CASRVGATNEKLFF.